These T cell receptor beta chains were read from a single sample in a study of CD8+CD57+ T cells in acquired aplastic anemia. TCRdb reprocessed the reads via MiXCR and lists one record per CDR3 protein. The sample carries 200,000 to 250,000 distinct CDR3 sequences, about 37% recorded once. The material sequenced was sorted CD4+, CD8+, or CD8+CD57+ T cells (not recorded which) from PBMCs. Source of these receptors: a human donor in good health, serving as a control. CDR3s include the opening cysteine and the closing phenylalanine or tryptophan. Fields, in order: D gene, clone size, CDR3 length, J gene, V gene, CDR3 protein, CDR3 DNA. The D gene is left open where the match is weak. Size is stated for part of the rows, as once, few or many counts, or as a class when the clone is expanded.

>TRBD1|many|15|TRBJ1-5|TRBV4-1
CASSQGQGSLRPQHF
TGCGCCAGCAGCCAGGGACAGGGGAGCCTCAGGCCCCAGCATTTT
>-|-|15|TRBJ1-2|TRBV3-1
CASSQGFGILYGYTF
TGTGCCAGCAGCCAAGGCTTTGGGATCCTGTATGGCTACACCTTC
>-|few|12|TRBJ1-1|TRBV6-1
CASSESLYEAFF
TGTGCCAGCAGTGAGTCCCTCTATGAGGCTTTCTTT
>-|many|14|TRBJ2-7|TRBV12-3/TRBV12-4
CASSLDEGRNEQYF
TGTGCCAGCAGTTTAGATGAAGGGAGGAACGAGCAGTACTTC
>-|-|14|TRBJ1-2|TRBV9
CASSVDVGNYGYTF
TGTGCCAGCAGCGTAGATGTGGGGAACTATGGCTACACCTTC
>-|-|13|TRBJ1-6|TRBV29-1
CGVVTGVNSPLHF
TGCGGCGTTGTGACGGGAGTAAACTCACCCCTCCACTTT
>-|few|12|TRBJ1-1|TRBV12-3/TRBV12-4
CASSVGPLKAFF
TGTGCCAGCAGTGTGGGACCTTTGAAAGCTTTCTTT
>-|-|14|TRBJ2-7|TRBV7-9
CASSLVWDTYEQYF
TGTGCCAGCAGCTTAGTTTGGGATACCTACGAGCAGTACTTC
>-|-|14|TRBJ1-1|TRBV2
CASSVPQLNTEAFF
TGTGCCAGCAGTGTTCCACAGTTGAACACTGAAGCTTTCTTT
>-|many|14|TRBJ1-1|TRBV5-1
CASSSGPSNTEAFF
TGCGCCAGCAGTTCGGGACCGAGTAACACTGAAGCTTTCTTT
>-|-|15|TRBJ1-1|TRBV12-3/TRBV12-4
CATSQPQGSNTEAFF
TGTGCCACCAGTCAACCACAGGGATCGAACACTGAAGCTTTCTTT
>-|-|12|TRBJ1-2|TRBV6-2/TRBV6-3
CASRLGRHGYTF
TGTGCCAGCAGGCTGGGCCGCCATGGCTACACCTTC
>TRBD1|many|15|TRBJ1-2|TRBV7-9
CASSGPGQESYGYTF
TGTGCCAGCAGCGGACCCGGACAGGAGAGCTATGGCTACACCTTC
>TRBD2|many|15|TRBJ2-7|TRBV7-8
CASSLDRGGPYEQYF
TGTGCCAGCAGCTTAGATCGGGGGGGACCATACGAGCAGTACTTC
>TRBD1|-|15|TRBJ2-3|TRBV19
CASSIWTGRADTQYF
TGTGCCAGTAGTATTTGGACAGGGCGAGCAGATACGCAGTATTTT
>TRBD2|many|15|TRBJ2-7|TRBV2
CASSKLAGGYYEQYF
TGTGCCAGCAGTAAACTAGCGGGAGGGTACTACGAGCAGTACTTC
>TRBD1|many|14|TRBJ2-5|TRBV20-1
CSAQDGTAQETQYF
TGCAGTGCTCAAGATGGGACAGCGCAAGAGACCCAGTACTTC
>TRBD2|-|16|TRBJ2-3|TRBV4-2
CASSQLTSALTDTQYF
TGTGCCAGCAGCCAATTGACTAGCGCCTTGACAGATACGCAGTATTTT
>-|-|15|TRBJ2-7|TRBV10-3
CAISESPIGTYEQYF
TGTGCCATCAGTGAGTCGCCAATAGGGACCTACGAGCAGTACTTC
>TRBD2|-|15|TRBJ2-7|TRBV29-1
CSVHAGTSGSYEQYF
TGCAGCGTTCACGCTGGGACTAGCGGCTCCTACGAGCAGTACTTC
>-|many|14|TRBJ1-2|TRBV2
CASSVSDSPYGYTF
TGTGCCAGCAGTGTATCCGACAGCCCCTATGGCTACACCTTC
>TRBD1|many|13|TRBJ1-1|TRBV7-2
CASSLGGQLEAFF
TGTGCCAGCAGCTTGGGGGGACAGCTAGAAGCTTTCTTT
>TRBD1|few|14|TRBJ1-5|TRBV6-2/TRBV6-3
CASSWTGSNQPQHF
TGTGCCAGCAGCTGGACAGGGTCCAATCAGCCCCAGCATTTT
>TRBD1|-|16|TRBJ1-2|TRBV27
CASTTVRSQGAGGYTF
TGTGCCAGCACCACAGTAAGGTCACAGGGGGCAGGTGGCTACACCTTC
>-|-|13|TRBJ2-7|TRBV2
CASSLFPGYEQYF
TGTGCCAGCAGTTTATTTCCCGGTTACGAGCAGTACTTC
>-|many|15|TRBJ1-2|TRBV4-2
CASRWTVEANYGYTF
TGTGCCAGCAGGTGGACAGTTGAAGCTAACTATGGCTACACCTTC
>-|many|14|TRBJ2-7|TRBV5-8
CASRNDGGSYEQYF
TGTGCCAGCAGAAATGACGGAGGGTCCTACGAGCAGTACTTC
>TRBD2|once|15|TRBJ2-4|TRBV2
CASSDQGLMKNIQYF
TGTGCCAGCAGTGACCAGGGACTAATGAAAAACATTCAGTACTTC
>-|few|12|TRBJ1-4|TRBV29-1
CSVGHGGEKLFF
TGCAGCGTTGGTCATGGTGGGGAAAAACTGTTTTTT
>-|many|14|TRBJ1-3|TRBV29-1
CSVEGGNSGNTIYF
TGCAGCGTTGAGGGGGGCAACTCTGGAAACACCATATATTTT
>-|many|14|TRBJ1-1|TRBV29-1
CSVEVSRVSAEAFF
TGCAGCGTTGAAGTATCCCGGGTTAGCGCTGAAGCTTTCTTT
>TRBD2|-|15|TRBJ2-1|TRBV5-4
CASSLVASGIGEQFF
TGTGCCAGCAGCTTGGTGGCTAGCGGTATCGGTGAGCAGTTCTTC
>-|many|13|TRBJ2-7|TRBV5-5
CASSLILAGEQYF
TGTGCCAGCAGCTTGATCTTAGCCGGCGAGCAGTACTTC
>-|-|12|TRBJ2-7|TRBV7-9
CASSSRFHEQYF
TGTGCCAGCAGCTCCCGATTCCACGAGCAGTACTTC
>-|-|18|TRBJ1-5|TRBV7-6
CASSEIEGHRARNQPQHF
TGTGCCAGCAGTGAAATTGAAGGGCACAGGGCCCGCAATCAGCCCCAGCATTTT
>-|-|13|TRBJ2-5|TRBV24-1
CATSDFAGETQYF
TGTGCCACCAGTGATTTTGCGGGTGAGACGCAGTACTTC
>TRBD2|few|15|TRBJ2-5|TRBV2
CASSEGAGGRETQYF
TGTGCCAGCAGTGAAGGAGCGGGGGGTCGGGAGACCCAGTACTTC
>TRBD2|many|18|TRBJ2-1|TRBV12-3/TRBV12-4
CASSLVPGLAGGYNEQFF
TGTGCCAGCAGTTTGGTTCCAGGACTAGCGGGTGGGTACAATGAGCAGTTCTTC
>TRBD2|many|17|TRBJ2-1|TRBV6-5
CASSYSNSGSGDDEQFF
TGTGCCAGCAGTTACTCGAATAGCGGGAGTGGTGACGATGAGCAGTTCTTC
>-|few|14|TRBJ1-5|TRBV30
CAWSSGSRNQPQHF
TGTGCCTGGAGCTCTGGGAGTCGCAATCAGCCCCAGCATTTT
>TRBD1|-|15|TRBJ2-1|TRBV19
CASRFNGQGDNEQFF
TGTGCCAGTAGGTTTAACGGACAGGGGGACAATGAGCAGTTCTTC
>TRBD1|many|16|TRBJ1-2|TRBV9
CASSVVGGQVDYGYTF
TGTGCCAGCAGCGTAGTCGGGGGACAGGTAGACTATGGCTACACCTTC
>TRBD1|many|15|TRBJ2-5|TRBV5-5
CASSNYGQAGETQYF
TGTGCCAGCAGCAACTACGGACAGGCCGGGGAGACCCAGTACTTC
>TRBD2|many|14|TRBJ2-1|TRBV20-1
CSAPLAGARNEQFF
TGCAGTGCTCCACTAGCGGGGGCGAGGAATGAGCAGTTCTTC
>-|-|15|TRBJ1-4|TRBV4-1
CASSREGGTNEKLFF
TGCGCCAGCAGCCGAGAGGGGGGAACTAATGAAAAACTGTTTTTT
>TRBD1|many|14|TRBJ1-1|TRBV2
CASSARQGYTEAFF
TGTGCCAGCAGTGCCCGACAGGGGTACACTGAAGCTTTCTTT
>-|-|15|TRBJ1-1|TRBV5-1
CASSLEGRLNTEAFF
TGCGCCAGCAGCTTGGAGGGCAGATTGAACACTGAAGCTTTCTTT
>TRBD1|-|15|TRBJ1-1|TRBV5-1
CASRSLTGSVTEAFF
TGCGCCAGCAGGTCACTGACAGGGAGTGTCACTGAAGCTTTCTTT
>-|few|15|TRBJ1-5|TRBV12-3/TRBV12-4
CASRGETNSNQPQHF
TGTGCCAGCAGAGGGGAGACAAATAGCAATCAGCCCCAGCATTTT
>-|many|14|TRBJ2-7|TRBV12-3/TRBV12-4
CASSRRDGDYEQYF
TGTGCCAGCAGCCGCCGGGACGGAGACTACGAGCAGTACTTC
>TRBD1|few|15|TRBJ1-1|TRBV6-4
CASSNGQAFHTEAFF
TGTGCCAGCAGTAACGGACAGGCATTTCACACTGAAGCTTTCTTT
>-|many|13|TRBJ1-2|TRBV5-1
CASSLGGARGYTF
TGCGCCAGCAGCCTGGGCGGGGCGAGGGGCTACACCTTC
>-|many|15|TRBJ2-5|TRBV7-2
CASSALLVNQETQYF
TGTGCCAGCAGCGCCCTACTGGTGAACCAAGAGACCCAGTACTTC